This T cell receptor beta chain was recovered during a study of Ad26.COV2.S vaccination and SARS-CoV-2 variants. Study background: Of the COV1001 trial arms, the Ad26.COV2.S arm included the donor. Administration of Ad26.COV2.S was intramuscular, either once or twice 56 days apart.

As to treatment: approximately 18 received Ad26.COV2.S at low or high dose, single or two shots; roughly five received placebo; per-sample allocation not given. The study sampled participants on day 63 after the first vaccine or placebo injection. The germline CDR1 and CDR2 sequences are MNHNS and SASEGT. This CDR3 has 14 amino acids. With 1 base removed from V and 11 bases from J, the gap between germline ends came to 17 bases. Generated by immunoSEQ multiplex PCR, the TCRdb table keeps only in-frame clones and is missing some. The sample lists about 420,000 clones; around 87% were seen once. The specimen comprised peripheral blood, sampled in a trial of Ad26.COV2.S vaccine versus placebo. V is TRBV6-1 and J is TRBJ1-1; D remains unclear. This receptor was identified in a person between 18 and 65 years old who received the Ad26.COV2.S COVID-19 vaccine or a placebo. The CDR3 DNA is TGTGCCAGCAGTGAAGGGGCAAGCGAGAGGTATGCTTTCTTT. Protein sequence: CASSEGASERYAFF.